These 24 T cell receptor beta chains came from one sample sequenced in a study of cytomegalovirus exposure and HLA in healthy donors (dated by TCRdb to about 2017). Library prep was done by the immunoSEQ multiplex PCR assay. A mixture of 60 forward primers for TCR Vbeta segments and 13 reverse primers for TCR Jbeta segments was used in the multiplex PCR. TCRdb obtained this table from immuneACCESS and retained in-frame rearrangements with V and J assigned. These tables miss some clones; where compared with another copy, unresolved V genes account for less than half of the shortfall, and the remainder is unexplained. The sample yields some 96,000 clones; around 76% were counted once. Clones ranked in the top ten supply about 20% of the sample. The sequencing sample was made of PBMCs. The receptors derive from a woman aged 55-70 years in good health and CMV-seropositive.

The chain is built from TRBV20-1 and TRBJ2-3; D is unresolved. V lost 6 bases to trimming and J lost 0 bases, with 4 bases between them. There are 11 residues in the CDR3. Germline CDR1 is DFQATT and CDR2 is SNEGSKA (reference sequence). The CDR3 region has the DNA TGCAGTGCCGGGAGCACAGATACGCAGTATTTT. Its protein product is CSAGSTDTQYF.

The chain recombines TRBV25-1 with TRBJ1-1; TRBD1 might be the D (5 bases). The CDR3 is 14 amino acids. From germline, CDR1 is MGHDK and CDR2 SYGVNS. V was cut by 4 bases and J by 1 base, with 10 bases left in between. The CDR3 sequence: CASSGWTRNTEAFF. The CDR3 nucleotides are TGTGCCAGCAGTGGATGGACAAGGAACACTGAAGCTTTCTTT.

In the case of this clone: At one end, the junction sequence differs from germline, possibly due to a read error. V is TRBV7-7 and J is TRBJ1-6; TRBD1 agrees at 7 bases. This CDR3 has 14 amino acids. CDR1 and CDR2 from the germline V gene are SSHAT and FNYEAQ (reference sequence). CDR3 residues: CASSSPGGDSPLHF. CDR3 DNA: TGTGCTAGCAGCTCCCCAGGGGGTGATTCACCCCTCCACTTT.

The chain joins TRBV9 to TRBJ1-3; 10 bases agree with TRBD1. This CDR3 is built from 15 residues. Germline V gene data show CDR1 as SGDLS and CDR2 as YYNGEE. J gave up 8 bases and V 2 bases, and 7 bases lay outside the gene matches. CDR3 region: CASSVQGQGMDTIYF. The CDR3 DNA follows: TGTGCCAGCAGCGTCCAGGGACAGGGGATGGACACCATATATTTT. Supplemented by reference TRBV9 and TRBJ1-3, the full variable domain reads DSGVTQTPKHLITATGQRVTLRCSPRSGDLSVYWYQQSLDQGLQFLIQYYNGEERAKGNILERFSAQQFPDLHSELNLSSLELGDSALYFCASSVQGQGMDTIYFGEGSWLTVV.

The chain couples TRBV11-2 to TRBJ1-1, with D perhaps matching TRBD1 (6 bases). The CDR3 runs 16 residues. V was trimmed by 5 bases and J by 2 bases, leaving 18 bases between them. CDR1 and CDR2 from the germline V gene are SGHAT and FQNNGV. The CDR3 spells CASSPRGGARNTEAFF. The CDR3 region has the DNA TGTGCCAGCAGCCCGAGAGGGGGGGCCCGAAACACTGAAGCTTTCTTT.

This clone has at least ten counts. The rearrangement uses TRBV5-4 and TRBJ2-3, with 10 bases fitting TRBD1. V was pared by 2 bases and J by 2 bases, with 2 bases of the junction left unmatched. Germline values: CDR1 SGHNT, CDR2 YYREEE (reference sequence). The CDR3 contains 15 residues. CDR3 in DNA: TGTGCCAGCAGCTTCGGGACAGGGGCCACAGATACGCAGTATTTT. As protein: CASSFGTGATDTQYF.

The chain joins TRBV7-2 to TRBJ2-1; 7 bases line up with TRBD2. The CDR3 sequence is 14 residues long. V shed 3 bases and J 9 bases; nucleotides not matched to a gene: 8. The germline V gene has CDR1 SGHTA and CDR2 FQGNSA. The CDR3 DNA is TGTGCCAGCAGCTTTACTAGCGATAGGGGTGAGCAGTTCTTC. It yields the protein CASSFTSDRGEQFF.

The rearrangement joins TRBV7-9 to TRBJ2-1; 8 bases are a match to TRBD2. With 8 bases clipped from V and 2 bases from J, the junction kept 14 bases outside the gene matches. Germline values: CDR1 SEHNR, CDR2 FQNEAQ (reference sequence). This CDR3 has 17 residues. Here the CDR3 DNA reads TGTGCCAGCGGAGGGGGACTAGTCGAAGGGGCCTACAATGAGCAGTTCTTC. It codes for CASGGGLVEGAYNEQFF.

The rearrangement links TRBV27 to TRBJ1-1, with D maybe TRBD1 (6 bases). Germline CDR1 is MNHEY and CDR2 is SMNVEV (reference sequence). V was cut by 3 bases and J by 5 bases, with 16 bases left in between. CDR3 size: 15 residues. The CDR3 region is CASSFRAQGETEAFF. CDR3 DNA sequence: TGTGCCAGCAGTTTCAGGGCACAGGGCGAGACTGAAGCTTTCTTT.

The CDR3 nucleotides are TGTGCCAGCAGCTTGCAGACAGGGGGAAGGGAGACCCAGTACTTC. Protein product: CASSLQTGGRETQYF. This rearrangement joins TRBV5-5 to TRBJ2-5, with 9 positions matching TRBD1. V lost 1 base to trimming and J lost 5 bases; unmatched junction nucleotides: 6. The CDR3 covers 15 residues. The germline CDR1 and CDR2 sequences are SGHKS and YYEKEE (reference sequence).

On this clone itself: In the same sample, other DNA sequences code for this CDR3. The V and J genes are TRBV2 and TRBJ1-2; 7 bases agree with TRBD1. Trimming at V came to 1 base and at J to 4 bases, leaving 3 bases not matched to a gene. Germline V lookup: CDR1 SNHLY, CDR2 FYNNEI. This CDR3 has 14 residues. CDR3 coding DNA: TGTGCCAGCAGTGAAGGACAGGGAGGCTATGGCTACACCTTC. Translating gives CASSEGQGGYGYTF.

This clone was recorded only once. The chain recombines TRBV5-6 with TRBJ2-5; 8 bases are shared with TRBD1. J lost 3 bases, V lost 3 bases, and 7 bases had no gene match. The CDR3 spans 15 residues. The germline CDR1 and CDR2 sequences are SGHDT and YYEEEE. CDR3 loop: CASSSHRQGKETQYF. The CDR3 bases are TGTGCCAGCAGCTCCCATAGACAGGGGAAAGAGACCCAGTACTTC.

The rearrangement joins TRBV18 to TRBJ2-7; 7 nucleotides align to TRBD1. The V gene's germline CDR1 is KGHSH and CDR2 LQKENI. The CDR3 spans 14 residues. Unmatched junction bases numbered 6, after V lost 3 bases and J lost 4 bases. CDR3 protein: CASSPRQGQYEQYF. CDR3 sequence (DNA): TGTGCCAGCTCACCGAGACAGGGCCAGTACGAGCAGTACTTC.

This clone was detected only once. The J gene is TRBJ2-7, the V gene TRBV25-1; 7 bases are a match to TRBD1. The ends lost 5 bases at V and 5 bases at J; junction bases unmatched: 9. Per germline, CDR1 MGHDK and CDR2 SYGVNS. The CDR3 spans 14 residues. CDR3 sequence reads: CASSLSGTGDEQYF. The CDR3 DNA follows: TGTGCCAGCAGTCTAAGTGGTACAGGGGACGAGCAGTACTTC.

The chain is built from TRBV5-1 and TRBJ1-1, with D possibly being TRBD1 (5 bases). Germline V CDR1 and CDR2: SGHRS, YFSETQ. Trimming cost V 1 base and J 4 bases, with 23 bases left between them. CDR3 length equals 18 residues. The CDR3 sequence: CASSLSETEIPFVTEAFF. The CDR3 nucleotides are TGCGCCAGCAGCTTGTCTGAGACAGAAATCCCTTTTGTCACTGAAGCTTTCTTT.

The rearrangement joins TRBV10-1 to TRBJ2-5, with TRBD2 as a possible D gene (6 bases). The CDR3 is 15 amino acids. In germline, CDR1 is WNHNN, CDR2 SYGVQD (reference sequence). The V end was cut by 2 bases, the J end by 2 bases, with 12 bases between. The CDR3 spells CASSERQAGQETQYF. The CDR3 bases are TGCGCCAGCAGTGAGAGGCAGGCGGGGCAAGAGACCCAGTACTTC.

The chain links TRBV19 to TRBJ2-1; 8 nucleotides match TRBD2. The ends lost 5 bases at V and 4 bases at J; junction bases unmatched: 13. Germline CDR1 is LNHDA and CDR2 is SQIVND (reference sequence). The CDR3 contains 17 residues. The CDR3 is CASSAPPETSDYNEQFF. In nucleotides, the CDR3 is TGTGCCAGTAGTGCACCTCCCGAGACTAGCGATTACAATGAGCAGTTCTTC. Complete variable domain (other parts from reference TRBV19 and TRBJ2-1): DGGITQSPKYLFRKEGQNVTLSCEQNLNHDAMYWYRQDPGQGLRLIYYSQIVNDFQKGDIAEGYSVSREKKESFPLTVTSAQKNPTAFYLCASSAPPETSDYNEQFFGPGTRLTVL.

J is TRBJ2-3 and V is TRBV7-3; D is possibly TRBD1 (5 bases). Germline V gene lookup returns CDR1 SGHTA and CDR2 FQGTGA. V lost 5 bases and J lost 3, with 12 bases in between. This CDR3 region has 14 residues. This chain's CDR3 is CASSKGSGTDTQYF. DNA for the CDR3: TGTGCCAGCAGCAAGGGATCAGGGACAGATACGCAGTATTTT. The whole variable domain, remainder taken from reference TRBV7-3 and TRBJ2-3, is GAGVSQTPSNKVTEKGKYVELRCDPISGHTALYWYRQSLGQGPEFLIYFQGTGAADDSGLPNDRFFAVRPEGSVSTLKIQRTERGDSAVYLCASSKGSGTDTQYFGPGTRLTVL.

This clone has only a few counts. This chain links TRBV6-1 with TRBJ1-1, with 10 bases that match TRBD1. The V segment lost 4 bases and the J segment 0 bases; nucleotides outside the gene matches: 5. Germline V gene sequence: CDR1 MNHNS, CDR2 SASEGT. CDR3 length equals 16 residues. CDR3 region: CASSVLGTGVNTEAFF. In nucleotides, the CDR3 is TGTGCCAGCAGTGTATTGGGGACAGGGGTGAACACTGAAGCTTTCTTT.

The rearrangement uses TRBV30 and TRBJ2-7; possibly TRBD1 for D (6 bases). The CDR3 has 16 amino acids. CDR1 is GTSNPN and CDR2 is SVGIG in the germline V gene (reference sequence). V gave up 2 bases and J gave up 3 bases, with 20 bases separating them. The CDR3 bases are TGTGCCTGGAGTCGAAGAAGGTCAGGGGCCGTCTACGAGCAGTACTTC. Translated: CAWSRRRSGAVYEQYF.

The chain uses TRBV29-1 and TRBJ2-1; D is perhaps TRBD1 (6 bases). V was shortened by 5 bases and J by 9 bases, with 14 bases between the two germline ends. The CDR3 has 12 amino acids. Germline values: CDR1 SQVTM, CDR2 ANQGSEA. The CDR3, as DNA: TGCAGCGTTAAACAGGGTTTGGGTGAGCAGTTCTTC. It encodes CSVKQGLGEQFF.

The chain joins TRBV14 to TRBJ1-5; a weak D match, TRBD1 (6 bases). CDR3 size: 13 residues. V was trimmed by 3 bases and J by 7 bases, leaving 10 bases between them. Germline V gene sequence: CDR1 SGHDN, CDR2 FVKESK. CDR3 in amino acids: CASSQGARQPQHF. The CDR3 DNA reads as TGTGCCAGCAGCCAGGGGGCACGGCAGCCCCAGCATTTT. Supplemented by reference TRBV14 and TRBJ1-5, the full variable domain reads EAGVTQFPSHSVIEKGQTVTLRCDPISGHDNLYWYRRVMGKEIKFLLHFVKESKQDESGMPNNRFLAERTGGTYSTLKVQPAELEDSGVYFCASSQGARQPQHFGDGTRLSIL.

J is TRBJ2-7 and V is TRBV18; 9 bases match TRBD1. Unmatched junction bases numbered 7, after V lost 3 bases and J lost 4 bases. Germline-derived CDR1 and CDR2 are KGHSH and LQKENI. The CDR3 extends over 15 amino acids. This CDR3 is CASSPGQGISYEQYF. CDR3 DNA: TGTGCCAGCTCACCGGGACAGGGAATATCTTACGAGCAGTACTTC.

This clone occurred a few times. The chain carries TRBV10-2 and TRBJ1-1, with 7 bases lining up with TRBD1. V shed 9 bases, J shed 4 bases, and the junction held 8 bases outside the gene matches. The germline V gene encodes CDR1 WSHSY and CDR2 SAAADI. The CDR3 length is 13 residues. Here the CDR3 reads CASTGDVITEAFF. CDR3 nucleotides: TGCGCCAGTACAGGGGACGTTATCACTGAAGCTTTCTTT.